The 30 T cell receptor beta chains in this list originate from one sample, sequenced in a study of blood T cell repertoires in COVID-19. TCRdb keeps only in-frame clones here, not all; method: immunoSEQ multiplex PCR. Found here are under 50,000 clones, over 70% of them singletons; the top ten hold 1% to 1.5%. Sequences were obtained from peripheral blood. The receptors originated from a woman aged 35 to 49 with acute or convalescent COVID-19.

The V and J genes are TRBV20-1 and TRBJ1-5; 8 nucleotides align to TRBD1. After removal of 3 bases from V and 7 bases from J, the junction contained 11 bases not matched to a gene. The germline V gene encodes CDR1 DFQATT and CDR2 SNEGSKA (reference sequence). CDR3 length: 15 amino acids. This CDR3 is CSASRTGNSWQPQHF. CDR3 nucleotide sequence: TGCAGTGCTAGTCGGACAGGGAATTCGTGGCAGCCCCAGCATTTT.

This clone was counted once. The chain recombines TRBV18 with TRBJ2-1; the D gene is possibly TRBD1 (5 bases). Germline V gives CDR1 KGHSH, CDR2 LQKENI. The CDR3 runs 18 residues. The germline V and J ends were trimmed by 1 base and 0 bases, with 16 bases remaining between them. CDR3 amino acids: CASSPRQSRLSSYNEQFF. The CDR3 DNA sequence: TGTGCCAGCTCACCACGACAGTCTCGGTTGAGCTCCTACAATGAGCAGTTCTTC.

This clone was counted once. The chain has TRBV27 and TRBJ1-2; unclear D gene. CDR1 is MNHEY and CDR2 is SMNVEV in the germline V gene (reference sequence). The CDR3 consists of 12 residues. V was clipped by 2 bases and J by 8 bases, with 9 bases between them. The CDR3 region is CASSLAGMGYTF. For the CDR3, the DNA is TGTGCCAGCAGTTTAGCAGGAATGGGCTACACCTTC.

The genes are TRBV10-3 and TRBJ2-3; 8 nucleotides line up with TRBD2. Germline V CDR1 and CDR2: ENHRY, SYGVKD. CDR3 length: 15 residues. V lost 2 bases to trimming and J lost 4 bases; unmatched junction nucleotides: 5. The DNA for the CDR3 is TGTGCCATCAGTGAGCCCGGGGGGGTGGCAGATACGCAGTATTTT. It is translated as CAISEPGGVADTQYF.

J is TRBJ1-1 and V is TRBV2; 10 bases align to TRBD1. The germline CDR1 and CDR2 sequences are SNHLY and FYNNEI. V was pared by 6 bases and J by 0 bases, with 4 bases of the junction left unmatched. The CDR3 is 15 amino acids. The CDR3 DNA sequence: TGTGCCAGCAGGGCCGACAGGGGGCTGAACACTGAAGCTTTCTTT. This sequence encodes CASRADRGLNTEAFF.

This clone was detected once. The chain joins TRBV7-6 to TRBJ2-1; perhaps TRBD2 as D (6 bases). Germline V gives CDR1 SGHVS, CDR2 FNYEAQ. The V and J ends lost 5 bases and 1 base respectively, with 15 bases between them. The CDR3 contains 16 residues. The CDR3 is CASSPRGGASYNEQFF. The DNA for the CDR3 is TGTGCCAGCAGCCCCCGCGGAGGGGCTTCCTACAATGAGCAGTTCTTC.

This sequence joins TRBV7-9 and TRBJ1-5; the D is unclear. Germline-derived CDR1 and CDR2 are SEHNR and FQNEAQ (reference sequence). CDR3 length: 15 amino acids. V lost 0 bases, J lost 7 bases, and 13 bases lay in between. As DNA, the CDR3 is TGTGCCAGCAGCTTAGCGGAAAGTCGGGGACAGCCCCAGCATTTT. Protein: CASSLAESRGQPQHF.

J is TRBJ1-6 and V is TRBV7-8; D call uncertain. The ends were cut back, 1 base at V and 0 bases at J, with 7 bases in the middle. CDR3 size: 16 residues. CDR1 and CDR2 (germline): SGHVS, FQNEAQ. The CDR3 region has the DNA TGTGCCAGCAGCTTAGACAGTAGCTCCTATAATTCACCCCTCCACTTT. Protein: CASSLDSSSYNSPLHF.

The chain carries TRBV5-1 and TRBJ2-6; perhaps TRBD2 as D (6 bases). V lost 5 bases to trimming and J lost 4 bases, with 16 bases between them. The CDR3 has 16 amino acids. The germline gives CDR1 SGHRS, CDR2 YFSETQ. The CDR3 DNA is TGCGCCAGCAGATCTCGGGAGTCTTCGGGGGCCAACGTCCTGACTTTC. It codes for CASRSRESSGANVLTF.

To note about this clone: The junction departs from germline at one end; a sequencing error may be responsible. The chain uses TRBV20-1 and TRBJ2-1; TRBD1 matches at 10 bases. This CDR3 has 11 amino acids. Germline assignment: CDR1 DFQATT and CDR2 SNEGSKA (reference sequence). In DNA form, the CDR3 reads TGCAGTGCTAGGGTGACAGGGGGCTCACTCTTC. It encodes CSARVTGGSLF.

The chain has TRBV5-4 and TRBJ1-5; D unclear. The CDR3 loop spans 13 amino acids. The V end was cut by 0 bases, the J end by 4 bases, with 5 bases between. Germline V gives CDR1 SGHNT, CDR2 YYREEE (reference sequence). The CDR3 DNA is TGTGCCAGCAGCTTGGATACTAATCAGCCCCAGCATTTT. Residues: CASSLDTNQPQHF.

The V gene is TRBV5-1, the J gene TRBJ2-3; 13 nucleotides align to TRBD2. Germline CDR1 SGHRS, CDR2 YFSETQ. J was trimmed by 0 bases and V by 4 bases; bases with no gene match: 2. CDR3 length: 16 amino acids. Here the CDR3 reads CASSPGLAGSTDTQYF. The CDR3 nucleotides read TGCGCCAGCAGCCCGGGACTAGCGGGGAGCACAGATACGCAGTATTTT.

J is TRBJ2-3 and V is TRBV19; maybe TRBD1 (5 bases). Trimming shortened V by 2 bases and J by 5 bases, and 11 bases separated the two germline ends. CDR1 and CDR2 (germline): LNHDA, SQIVND (reference sequence). The CDR3 is 14 amino acids. CDR3 amino acids: CASSIRVRGDTQYF. The CDR3 DNA follows: TGTGCCAGTAGTATAAGGGTAAGGGGAGATACGCAGTATTTT.

The J gene is TRBJ2-2, the V gene TRBV9, with TRBD1 identical over 10 bases. CDR1 is SGDLS, CDR2 YYNGEE, per germline. J gave up 6 bases and V 2 bases, and 7 bases lay outside the gene matches. This CDR3 contains 16 residues. CDR3 residues: CASSVHGTGAPGELFF. The DNA for the CDR3 is TGTGCCAGCAGCGTCCATGGGACAGGGGCCCCCGGGGAGCTGTTTTTT.

This chain's CDR3 is CSVEEGGDTQYF. CDR3 in DNA: TGCAGCGTTGAAGAGGGGGGAGATACGCAGTATTTT. This chain uses TRBV29-1 with TRBJ2-3; a possible D gene is TRBD2 (6 bases). Germline V lookup: CDR1 SQVTM, CDR2 ANQGSEA. The CDR3 runs 12 residues. Trimming pared 0 bases from V and 5 bases from J, leaving 6 bases between.

This chain joins TRBV6-5 and TRBJ2-7; tentative D call: TRBD1 (6 bases). The CDR3 length is 15 residues. The V gene's germline CDR1 is MNHEY and CDR2 SVGAGI. Trimming pared 2 bases from V and 2 bases from J, leaving 13 bases between. CDR3 sequence: CASSYIPGTTYEQYF. The CDR3 nucleotides are TGTGCCAGCAGTTACATCCCGGGGACAACCTACGAGCAGTACTTC.

This rearrangement joins TRBV10-3 to TRBJ1-2; TRBD1 aligns across 7 bases. The germline V gene encodes CDR1 ENHRY and CDR2 SYGVKD. V was clipped by 0 bases and J by 3 bases; unmatched bases: 4. CDR3 length equals 15 residues. In DNA, the CDR3 is TGTGCCATCAGTGAGTCTTCTACAGGGGACTATGGCTACACCTTC. As protein: CAISESSTGDYGYTF.

The rearrangement joins TRBV28 to TRBJ1-1; D is unclear. Trimming cost V 2 bases and J 2 bases, with 6 bases left between them. Germline V gene data show CDR1 as MDHEN and CDR2 as SYDVKM. The CDR3 is 13 amino acids. CDR3 sequence: CASSLGHNTEAFF. CDR3 in DNA: TGTGCCAGCAGTTTAGGGCATAACACTGAAGCTTTCTTT.

The V gene is TRBV7-2, the J gene TRBJ2-1; 16 positions agree with TRBD2. Per germline, CDR1 SGHTA and CDR2 FQGNSA. Trimming removed 3 bases from V and 6 bases from J; junction bases left unmatched: 11. This CDR3 is 19 amino acids long. The CDR3 sequence: CASSFTGTSGGARINEQFF. The DNA for the CDR3 is TGTGCCAGCAGCTTTACCGGGACTAGCGGGGGGGCTCGAATCAATGAGCAGTTCTTC.

The chain uses TRBV27 and TRBJ2-3; D is unresolved. CDR3 length: 14 amino acids. The V end was cut by 4 bases, the J end by 0 bases, with 8 bases between. Germline lookup yields CDR1 MNHEY and CDR2 SMNVEV (reference sequence). CDR3 DNA: TGTGCCAGCAGTTCGGTCTCTAGCACAGATACGCAGTATTTT. Translated, it gives CASSSVSSTDTQYF.

The J gene is TRBJ1-6, the V gene TRBV18; TRBD1 is a possible D gene (5 bases). The CDR3 runs to 15 residues. Trimming removed 3 bases from V and 7 bases from J, with 13 bases in between. The germline V gene encodes CDR1 KGHSH and CDR2 LQKENI. The CDR3: CASSPGGGENSPLHF. The CDR3 DNA is TGTGCCAGCTCACCGGGGGGAGGGGAGAATTCACCCCTCCACTTT.

The rearrangement uses TRBV7-2 and TRBJ1-1; no definite D call. Trimming took 3 bases from V and 0 from J, leaving 5 bases between them. Germline lookup yields CDR1 SGHTA and CDR2 FQGNSA. This CDR3 spans 13 amino acids. CDR3 sequence: CASSFTLNTEAFF. CDR3 nucleotide sequence: TGTGCCAGCAGCTTCACTTTGAACACTGAAGCTTTCTTT.

The CDR3 bases are TGTGCCAGCTCACCGGGACAGCCTTTAGTCTCCTATAATTCACCCCTCCACTTT. As protein: CASSPGQPLVSYNSPLHF. The J gene is TRBJ1-6, the V gene TRBV18, with TRBD1 matching over 7 bases. Germline CDR1 reads KGHSH; CDR2 reads LQKENI. J was trimmed by 0 bases and V by 3 bases; bases with no gene match: 8. This CDR3 comprises 18 residues.

V usage is TRBV12-3 or TRBV12-4 and J usage is TRBJ2-2; D may be TRBD2 (5 bases). The ends were cut back, 9 bases at V and 4 bases at J, with 6 bases in the middle. The CDR3 has 11 residues. The CDR3 protein is CASTSTGELFF. DNA for the CDR3: TGTGCCAGTACTAGCACCGGGGAGCTGTTTTTT.

The chain joins TRBV11-2 to TRBJ2-5; TRBD1 matches at 7 bases. CDR3 length: 15 residues. V gave up 6 bases and J gave up 8 bases; unmatched junction bases: 15. The germline V gene encodes CDR1 SGHAT and CDR2 FQNNGV. CDR3 in DNA: TGTGCCAGCAGTGATAGGGGGCCACCCATGGGTACCCAGTACTTC. Residues: CASSDRGPPMGTQYF. Full variable domain (outside the CDR3, taken from reference TRBV11-2 and TRBJ2-5): EAGVAQSPRYKIIEKRQSVAFWCNPISGHATLYWYQQILGQGPKLLIQFQNNGVVDDSQLPKDRFSAERLKGVDSTLKIQPAKLEDSAVYLCASSDRGPPMGTQYFGPGTRLLVL.

The chain couples TRBV9 to TRBJ1-2, with 7 bases that match TRBD1. CDR3 length: 14 residues. Germline values: CDR1 SGDLS, CDR2 YYNGEE. The ends lost 1 base at V and 0 bases at J; junction bases unmatched: 0. The CDR3 reads CASSVQGANYGYTF. For the CDR3, the DNA is TGTGCCAGCAGCGTACAGGGGGCTAACTATGGCTACACCTTC.

The chain recombines TRBV28 with TRBJ1-3, with D perhaps matching TRBD1 (6 bases). This CDR3 has 17 amino acids. Trimming stripped 6 bases from V and 0 bases from J, with 18 bases between. Germline CDR1 MDHEN, CDR2 SYDVKM. The CDR3 loop is CASSPWSTGRSGNTIYF. In nucleotides, the CDR3 is TGTGCCAGCAGCCCTTGGAGTACAGGGCGCTCTGGAAACACCATATATTTT.

The chain is built from TRBV2 and TRBJ2-1, with 7 bases identical to TRBD2. V lost 3 bases and J lost 15; bases outside the gene matches: 2. The CDR3 runs to 10 residues. The germline gives CDR1 SNHLY, CDR2 FYNNEI. The CDR3 DNA reads as TGTGCCAGCAGTGAGGGACTACGGTTCTTC. This codes for CASSEGLRFF. Complete variable domain (other parts from reference TRBV2 and TRBJ2-1): EPEVTQTPSHQVTQMGQEVILRCVPISNHLYFYWYRQILGQKVEFLVSFYNNEISEKSEIFDDQFSVERPDGSNFTLKIRSTKLEDSAMYFCASSEGLRFFGPGTRLTVL.

V gene TRBV28 combines with J gene TRBJ2-2; D is possibly TRBD2 (6 bases). The germline V gene has CDR1 MDHEN and CDR2 SYDVKM. With 5 bases removed from V and 6 bases from J, the gap between germline ends came to 19 bases. The CDR3 spans 16 residues. CDR3 in amino acids: CASSPSGDRGAGELFF. Here the CDR3 DNA reads TGTGCCAGCAGTCCCTCGGGGGATCGGGGTGCCGGGGAGCTGTTTTTT.

The chain employs TRBV6-5 and TRBJ1-5, with TRBD1 identical over 7 bases. The V and J ends lost 8 bases and 0 bases, in that order; junction bases with no gene match: 7. The V gene's germline CDR1 is MNHEY and CDR2 SVGAGI. The CDR3 is made up of 15 amino acids. The DNA for the CDR3 is TGTGCCAGCCGACGACAGGGACCTAGCAATCAGCCCCAGCATTTT. Its translation is CASRRQGPSNQPQHF.